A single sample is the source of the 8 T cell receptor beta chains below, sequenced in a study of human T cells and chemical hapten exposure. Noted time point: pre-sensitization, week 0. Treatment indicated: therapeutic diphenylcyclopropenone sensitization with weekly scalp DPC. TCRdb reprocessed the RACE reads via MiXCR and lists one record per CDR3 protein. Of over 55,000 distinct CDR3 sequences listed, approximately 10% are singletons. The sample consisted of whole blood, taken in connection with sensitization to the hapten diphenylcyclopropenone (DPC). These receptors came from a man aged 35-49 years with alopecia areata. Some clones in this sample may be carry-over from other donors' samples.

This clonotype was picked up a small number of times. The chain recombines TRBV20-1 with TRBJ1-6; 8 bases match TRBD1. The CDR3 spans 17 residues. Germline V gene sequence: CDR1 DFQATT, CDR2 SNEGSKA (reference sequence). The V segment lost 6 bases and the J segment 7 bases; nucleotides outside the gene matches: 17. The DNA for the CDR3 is TGCAGTGCCGGAGACAGGGGTTCTTCTGGGGGCAATTCACCCCTCCACTTT. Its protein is CSAGDRGSSGGNSPLHF.

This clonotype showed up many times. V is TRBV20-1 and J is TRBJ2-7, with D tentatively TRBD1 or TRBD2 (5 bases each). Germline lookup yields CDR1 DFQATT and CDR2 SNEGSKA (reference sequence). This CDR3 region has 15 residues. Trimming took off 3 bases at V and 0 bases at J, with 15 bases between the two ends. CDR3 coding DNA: TGCAGTGCTAGTGAGCCAGGGACCATCTCCTACGAGCAGTACTTC. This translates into CSASEPGTISYEQYF.

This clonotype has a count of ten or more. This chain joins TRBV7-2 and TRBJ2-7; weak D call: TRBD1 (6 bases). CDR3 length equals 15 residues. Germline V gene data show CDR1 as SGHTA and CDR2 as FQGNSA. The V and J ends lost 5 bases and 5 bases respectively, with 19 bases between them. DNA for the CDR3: TGTGCCAGCAGCCCCAGAGGGGGTAGGTTCCACGAGCAGTACTTC. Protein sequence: CASSPRGGRFHEQYF.

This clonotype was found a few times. Written as DNA, the CDR3 is TGTGCCAGCGGGAGCTCTGGAAACACCATATATTTT. Protein sequence: CASGSSGNTIYF. This chain links TRBV28 with TRBJ1-3; the D is unclear. CDR3 length: 12 amino acids. Trimming pared 8 bases from V and 0 bases from J, leaving 5 bases between. Germline V gene lookup returns CDR1 MDHEN and CDR2 SYDVKM.

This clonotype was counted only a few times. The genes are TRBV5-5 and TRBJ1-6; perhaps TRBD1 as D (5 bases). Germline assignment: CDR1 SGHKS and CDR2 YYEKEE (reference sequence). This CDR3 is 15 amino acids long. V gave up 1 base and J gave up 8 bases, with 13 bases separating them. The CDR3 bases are TGTGCCAGCAGCTTGAGGGGCACCGAGGATTCACCCCTCCACTTT. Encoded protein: CASSLRGTEDSPLHF. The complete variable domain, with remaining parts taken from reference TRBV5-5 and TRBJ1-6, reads DAGVTQSPTHLIKTRGQQVTLRCSPISGHKSVSWYQQVLGQGPQFIFQYYEKEERGRGNFPDRFSARQFPNYSSELNVNALLLGDSALYLCASSLRGTEDSPLHFGNGTRLTVT.

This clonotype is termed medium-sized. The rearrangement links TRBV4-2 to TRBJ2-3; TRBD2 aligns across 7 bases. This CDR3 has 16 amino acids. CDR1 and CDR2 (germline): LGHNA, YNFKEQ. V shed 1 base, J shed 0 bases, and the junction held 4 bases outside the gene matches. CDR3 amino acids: CASSQAALASTDTQYF. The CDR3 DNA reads TGTGCCAGCAGCCAAGCCGCACTAGCGAGCACAGATACGCAGTATTTT.

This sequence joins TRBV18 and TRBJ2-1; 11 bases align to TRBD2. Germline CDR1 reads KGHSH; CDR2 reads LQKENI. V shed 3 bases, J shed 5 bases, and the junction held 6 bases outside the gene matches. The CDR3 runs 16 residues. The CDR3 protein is CASSPLGLADHNEQFF. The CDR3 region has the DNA TGTGCCAGCTCACCCTTGGGACTAGCGGACCACAATGAGCAGTTCTTC.

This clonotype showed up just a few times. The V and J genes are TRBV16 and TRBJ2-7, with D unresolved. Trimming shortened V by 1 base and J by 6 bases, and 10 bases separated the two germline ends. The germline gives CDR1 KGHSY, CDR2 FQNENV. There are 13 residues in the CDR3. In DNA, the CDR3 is TGTGCCAGCAGCCAATTGAAGGGAACCGAGCAGTACTTC. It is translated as CASSQLKGTEQYF.